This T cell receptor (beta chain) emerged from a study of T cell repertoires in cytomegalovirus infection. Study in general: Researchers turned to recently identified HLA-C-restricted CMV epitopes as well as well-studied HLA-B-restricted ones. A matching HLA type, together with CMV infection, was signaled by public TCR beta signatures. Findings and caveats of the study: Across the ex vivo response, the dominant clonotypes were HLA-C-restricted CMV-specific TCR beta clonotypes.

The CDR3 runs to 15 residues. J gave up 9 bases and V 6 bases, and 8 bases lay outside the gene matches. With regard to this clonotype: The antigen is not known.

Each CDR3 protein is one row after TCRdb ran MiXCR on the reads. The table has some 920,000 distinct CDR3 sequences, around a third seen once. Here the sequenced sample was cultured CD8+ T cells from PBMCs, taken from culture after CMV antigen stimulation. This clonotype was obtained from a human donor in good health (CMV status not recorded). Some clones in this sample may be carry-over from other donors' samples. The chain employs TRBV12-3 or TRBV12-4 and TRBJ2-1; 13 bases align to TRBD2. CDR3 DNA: TGTGCCAGCAGACTACTAGCGGGGGGGCCCTCTGAGCAGTTCTTC. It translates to CASRLLAGGPSEQFF.